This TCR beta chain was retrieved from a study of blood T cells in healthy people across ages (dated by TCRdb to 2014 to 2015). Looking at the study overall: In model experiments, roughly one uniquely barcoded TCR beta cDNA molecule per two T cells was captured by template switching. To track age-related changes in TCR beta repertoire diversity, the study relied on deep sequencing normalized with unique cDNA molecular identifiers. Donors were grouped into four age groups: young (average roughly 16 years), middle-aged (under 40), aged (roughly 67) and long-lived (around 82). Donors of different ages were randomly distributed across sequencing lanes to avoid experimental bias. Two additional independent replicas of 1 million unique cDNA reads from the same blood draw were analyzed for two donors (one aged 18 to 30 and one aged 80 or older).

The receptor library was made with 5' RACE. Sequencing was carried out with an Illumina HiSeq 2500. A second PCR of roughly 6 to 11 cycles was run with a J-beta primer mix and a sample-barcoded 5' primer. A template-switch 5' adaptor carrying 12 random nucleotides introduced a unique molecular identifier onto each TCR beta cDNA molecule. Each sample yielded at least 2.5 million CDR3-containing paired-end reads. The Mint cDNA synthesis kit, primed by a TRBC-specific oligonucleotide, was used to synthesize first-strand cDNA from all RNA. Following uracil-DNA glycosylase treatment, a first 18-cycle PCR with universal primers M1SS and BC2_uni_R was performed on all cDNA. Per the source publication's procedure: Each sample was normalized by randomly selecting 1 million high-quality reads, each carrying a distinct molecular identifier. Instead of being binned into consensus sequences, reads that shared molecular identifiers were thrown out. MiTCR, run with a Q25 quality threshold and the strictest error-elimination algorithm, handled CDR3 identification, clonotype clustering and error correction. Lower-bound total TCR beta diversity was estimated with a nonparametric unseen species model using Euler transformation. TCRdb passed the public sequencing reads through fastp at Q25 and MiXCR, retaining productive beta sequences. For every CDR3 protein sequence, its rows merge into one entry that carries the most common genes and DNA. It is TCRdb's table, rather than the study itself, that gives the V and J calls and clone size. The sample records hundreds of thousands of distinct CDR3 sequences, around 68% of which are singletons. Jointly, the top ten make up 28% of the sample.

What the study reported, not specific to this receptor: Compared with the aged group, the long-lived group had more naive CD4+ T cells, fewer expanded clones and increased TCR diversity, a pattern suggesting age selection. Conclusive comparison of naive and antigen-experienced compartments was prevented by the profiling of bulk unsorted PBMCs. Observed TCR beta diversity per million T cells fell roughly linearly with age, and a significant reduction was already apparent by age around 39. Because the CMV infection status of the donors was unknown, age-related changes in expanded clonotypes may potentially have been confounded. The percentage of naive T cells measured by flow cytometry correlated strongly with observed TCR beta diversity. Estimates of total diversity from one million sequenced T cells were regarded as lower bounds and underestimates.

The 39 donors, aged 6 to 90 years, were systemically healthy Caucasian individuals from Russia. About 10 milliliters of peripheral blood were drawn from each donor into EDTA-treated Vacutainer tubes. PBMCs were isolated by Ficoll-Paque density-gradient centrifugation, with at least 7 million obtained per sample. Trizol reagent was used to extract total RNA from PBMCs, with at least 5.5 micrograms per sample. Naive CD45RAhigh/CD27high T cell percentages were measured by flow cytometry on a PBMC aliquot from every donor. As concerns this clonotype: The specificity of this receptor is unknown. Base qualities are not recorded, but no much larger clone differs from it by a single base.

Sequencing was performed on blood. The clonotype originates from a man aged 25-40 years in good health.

CDR3 loop: CASSFGLGGDTQYF. The sequenced DNA is TGTGCCAGCAGCTTTGGACTAGGGGGAGATACGCAGTATTTT. The sequence joins TRBV7-2 to TRBJ2-3; a tentative D match to TRBD2 spans 7 bases. Based on the germline V gene, the CDR1 and CDR2 sequences are SGHTA and FQGNSA. V sheds 3 bases and J sheds 5 bases, leaving 12 bases between their ends. The CDR3 starts with the cysteine, ends with the phenylalanine, and has 14 residues. Only the CDR3 portion is preserved as DNA: 42 bases, with reading frame beginning at the first base.